This T cell receptor (beta chain) was sequenced for a study of blood T cell repertoires in COVID-19. The germline gives CDR1 LGHDT, CDR2 YNNKEL (reference sequence). Between the trimmed V and J ends, which lost 2 bases and 14 bases, there was a span of 10 bases. This CDR3 has 12 residues. Source study methods: Cell counts per sample came from amplifying reference gene primers. Clones were sequenced by immunoSEQ multiplex PCR, and TCRdb holds only the in-frame ones, with some missing. V, J and clone size are those of that table, while D and trimming were read from the DNA. The repertoire consists of a few hundred thousand clones, with approximately 90% occurring once and the leading ten covering 6.3%.

The sequenced sample was peripheral blood. The TCR comes from a woman between 50 and 59 years old with COVID-19, enrolled during active disease. The J gene is TRBJ1-6, the V gene TRBV3-1 (or the pseudogene TRBV3-2), with TRBD1 as a possible D gene (5 bases). The DNA for the CDR3 is TGTGCCAGCAGCCAAAGGGGCTTGACCCTCCACTTT. Translation gives CASSQRGLTLHF.